This TCR beta chain was sequenced in a study of cytomegalovirus exposure and HLA in healthy donors. Study-level results: In most subjects, TCR beta sequences reportedly gave accurate predictions of HLA-A and HLA-B alleles. Across donors, most TCRs were seen rarely, yet some public ones were widespread.

As for this clone: Antigen unknown.

Healthy people donating bone marrow made up the donors. V was clipped by 3 bases and J by 7 bases, with 13 bases between them. The CDR3 covers 14 residues. Germline V gene data show CDR1 as ENHRY and CDR2 as SYGVKD. Primers: 60 Vbeta forward and 13 Jbeta reverse. Profiling relied on immunoSEQ multiplex PCR, and the TCRdb table lists in-frame clones only, not all of them. The data contain about 67,000 clones, about two thirds of them singletons. Sequencing input: PBMCs. The sequence was collected from a woman in her thirties in good health and CMV-seronegative. The J gene is TRBJ2-1, the V gene TRBV10-3; weak D call: TRBD2 (7 bases). The CDR3 sequence is CAISDRGAGNEQFF. DNA of the CDR3: TGTGCCATCAGTGATCGGGGGGCGGGGAATGAGCAGTTCTTC.